The source of this T cell receptor (beta chain) is a study of T cell changes during pregnancy in multiple sclerosis. V was shortened by 4 bases and J by 4 bases, with 20 bases between the two germline ends. The CDR3 is 16 residues long. The germline V gene encodes CDR1 SGHRS and CDR2 YFSETQ. Some clones are missing from TCRdb's copy, which holds only in-frame ones; the method was immunoSEQ multiplex PCR. The sample includes under 55,000 clones, roughly 92% of them seen just once. The TCR comes from a female donor with multiple sclerosis, enrolled in a pregnancy study. The starting material was CD4+ T cells from peripheral blood mononuclear cells, obtained in the third trimester of pregnancy. V is TRBV5-1 and J is TRBJ1-1, with D possibly matching TRBD1 (6 bases). Here the CDR3 reads CASSHRTATQPTEAFF. In nucleotides, the CDR3 is TGCGCCAGCAGCCACAGGACAGCCACTCAACCCACTGAAGCTTTCTTT.